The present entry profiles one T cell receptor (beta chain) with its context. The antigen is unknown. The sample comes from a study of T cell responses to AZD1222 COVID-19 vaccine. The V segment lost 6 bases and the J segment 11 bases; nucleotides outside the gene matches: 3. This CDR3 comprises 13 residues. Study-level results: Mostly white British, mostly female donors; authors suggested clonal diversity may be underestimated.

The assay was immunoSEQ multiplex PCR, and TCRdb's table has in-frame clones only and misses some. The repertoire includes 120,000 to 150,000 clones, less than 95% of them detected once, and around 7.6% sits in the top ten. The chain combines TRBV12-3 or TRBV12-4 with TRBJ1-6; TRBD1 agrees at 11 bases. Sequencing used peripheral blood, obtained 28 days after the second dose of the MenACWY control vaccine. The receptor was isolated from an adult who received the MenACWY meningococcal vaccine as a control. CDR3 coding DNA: TGTGCCAGCAGGGGACAGGGGGATCCACCCCTCCACTTT. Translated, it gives CASRGQGDPPLHF.